This T cell receptor (beta chain) is drawn from a study of cytotoxic CD8 clonotypes in ibrutinib-treated CLL. Study-wide background: Recorded responses included about 25 partial and 2 complete; following median about 68 months, approximately 14 stayed remitted and roughly twelve progressed. Response samples were taken after a median about twelve months of treatment, range 6 to 36. Study-level findings and limits: Ibrutinib response saw clonality rise, and progression saw it return toward baseline.

A single count supports this clone. Its matching antigen is unknown. Using immunoSEQ multiplex PCR, the repertoire was profiled, and TCRdb retains in-frame clones only, with some absent. The profile covers approximately 50,000 clones, with 54% appearing a single time and 20% to 30% taken by the ten largest. In germline, CDR1 is SGHRS, CDR2 YFSETQ. V shed 2 bases and J shed 4 bases, with 12 bases lying between them. The CDR3 loop spans 15 amino acids. Extraction of 1.5 to 2.5 micrograms of genomic DNA from cryopreserved PBMCs supplied material for TCR beta libraries. This chain links TRBV5-1 with TRBJ2-2; the D gene is possibly TRBD2 (6 bases). The clonotype comes from a human donor with chronic lymphocytic leukemia. The source material was PBMCs, sampled at disease progression, from a patient treated with ibrutinib. CDR3 in amino acids: CASSFSGASTGELFF. CDR3 in DNA: TGCGCCAGCAGCTTTTCGGGAGCCAGCACCGGGGAGCTGTTTTTT. Combining the CDR3 with reference TRBV5-1 and TRBJ2-2 gives the whole variable domain KAGVTQTPRYLIKTRGQQVTLSCSPISGHRSVSWYQQTPGQGLQFLFEYFSETQRNKGNFPGRFSGRQFSNSRSEMNVSTLELGDSALYLCASSFSGASTGELFFGEGSRLTVL.